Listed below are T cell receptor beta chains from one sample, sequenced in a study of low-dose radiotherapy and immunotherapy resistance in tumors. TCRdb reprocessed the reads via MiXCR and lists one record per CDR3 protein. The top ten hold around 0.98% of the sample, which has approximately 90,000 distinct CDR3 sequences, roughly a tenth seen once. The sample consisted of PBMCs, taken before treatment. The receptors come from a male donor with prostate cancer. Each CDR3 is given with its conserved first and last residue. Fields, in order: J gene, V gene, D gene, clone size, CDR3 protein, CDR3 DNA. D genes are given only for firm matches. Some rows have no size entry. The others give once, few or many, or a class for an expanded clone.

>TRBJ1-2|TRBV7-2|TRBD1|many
CASSPLGSGTGYGYTF
TGTGCCAGCAGCCCACTAGGGTCCGGGACAGGGTATGGCTACACCTTC
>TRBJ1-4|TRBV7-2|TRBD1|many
CASSLVRTGATVQREKLFF
TGTGCCAGCAGCTTAGTACGGACAGGGGCTACCGTTCAAAGAGAAAAACTGTTTTTT
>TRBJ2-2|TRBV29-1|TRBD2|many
CSASHSGRNTGELFF
TGCAGCGCCTCTCATAGCGGGAGAAACACCGGGGAGCTGTTTTTT
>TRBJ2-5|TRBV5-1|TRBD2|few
CASSPNPGLAGVETQYF
TGCGCCAGCAGCCCGAATCCGGGACTAGCGGGAGTAGAGACCCAGTACTTC
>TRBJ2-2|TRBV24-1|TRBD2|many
CATSGTSGNTGELFF
TGTGCCACCAGCGGGACTAGCGGGAACACCGGGGAGCTGTTTTTT
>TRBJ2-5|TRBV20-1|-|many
CSARDFSRAGPKETQYF
TGCAGTGCTAGAGATTTTAGCAGGGCAGGTCCTAAAGAGACCCAGTACTTC
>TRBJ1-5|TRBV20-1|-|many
CSARGDQPQHF
TGCAGTGCTAGAGGAGATCAGCCCCAGCATTTT
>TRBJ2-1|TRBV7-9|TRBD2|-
CASSLPPRLAGDEQFF
TGTGCCAGCAGCTTACCTCCGAGACTAGCGGGAGATGAGCAGTTCTTC
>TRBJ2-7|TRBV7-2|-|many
CASSPRGQANYEQYF
TGTGCCAGCAGCCCCCGGGGCCAGGCTAACTACGAGCAGTACTTC
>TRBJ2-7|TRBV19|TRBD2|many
CASRQGLAGGEQYF
TGTGCCAGTAGGCAAGGACTAGCGGGGGGCGAGCAGTACTTC
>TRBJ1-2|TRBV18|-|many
CASSQSGADGYTF
TGTGCCAGCTCACAATCGGGGGCTGATGGCTACACCTTC
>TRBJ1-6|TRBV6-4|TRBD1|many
CASRKGQGNSPLHF
TGTGCCAGCAGGAAGGGACAGGGGAATTCACCCCTCCACTTT
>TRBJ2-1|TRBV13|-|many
CASSLADGGNKFF
TGTGCCAGCAGCTTAGCCGACGGAGGCAATAAGTTCTTC
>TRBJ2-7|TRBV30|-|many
CAWSGSGVEQYF
TGTGCCTGGAGCGGAAGCGGCGTTGAGCAGTACTTC
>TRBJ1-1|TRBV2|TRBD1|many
CAQGQGVTEAFF
TGTGCCCAGGGACAGGGGGTCACTGAAGCTTTCTTT
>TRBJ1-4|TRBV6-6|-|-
CASSYGVVTEKLFF
TGTGCCAGCAGTTATGGGGTGGTTACGGAAAAACTGTTTTTT
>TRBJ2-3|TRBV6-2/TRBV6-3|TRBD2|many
CASSKGLAPRTDTQYF
TGTGCCAGCAGTAAGGGACTAGCGCCACGCACAGATACGCAGTATTTT
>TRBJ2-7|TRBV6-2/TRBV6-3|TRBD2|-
CASSYSSGNHYEQYF
TGTGCCAGCAGTTACTCTAGCGGGAACCACTACGAGCAGTACTTC
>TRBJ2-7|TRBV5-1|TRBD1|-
CASSAGDRAGEQYF
TGCGCCAGCAGCGCCGGGGACAGGGCGGGCGAGCAGTACTTC
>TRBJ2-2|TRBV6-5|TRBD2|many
CASSRGLAGGTGELFF
TGTGCCAGCAGCCGAGGACTAGCGGGCGGCACCGGGGAGCTGTTTTTT
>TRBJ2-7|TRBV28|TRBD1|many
CATKRQGAPGDEQYF
TGTGCCACCAAACGACAGGGGGCTCCAGGAGACGAGCAGTACTTC
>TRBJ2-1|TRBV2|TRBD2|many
CASRGRSGRASGEQFF
TGTGCCAGCAGGGGCCGTAGCGGGAGGGCATCTGGTGAGCAGTTCTTC
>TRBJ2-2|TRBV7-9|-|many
CASSLGLANTGELFF
TGTGCCAGCAGCTTAGGGCTGGCGAACACCGGGGAGCTGTTTTTT
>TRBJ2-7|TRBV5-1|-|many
CASSLESQGQYF
TGCGCCAGCAGCTTGGAGTCCCAGGGGCAGTACTTC
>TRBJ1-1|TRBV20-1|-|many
CSARKGLRNTEAFF
TGCAGTGCTAGAAAGGGACTGCGGAACACTGAAGCTTTCTTT
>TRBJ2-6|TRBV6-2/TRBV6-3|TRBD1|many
CASRQRQGAGANVLTF
TGTGCCAGCAGACAACGACAGGGCGCTGGGGCCAACGTCCTGACTTTC
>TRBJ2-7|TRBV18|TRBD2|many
CASSPISGSSYEQYF
TGTGCCAGCTCACCGATAAGCGGGAGCTCCTACGAGCAGTACTTC
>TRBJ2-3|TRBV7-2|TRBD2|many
CASSLVTSGGRTDTQYF
TGTGCCAGCAGCTTAGTGACTAGCGGGGGCCGCACAGATACGCAGTATTTT
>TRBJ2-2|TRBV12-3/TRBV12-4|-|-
CASTLGGSGELFFF
-
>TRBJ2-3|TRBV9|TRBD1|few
CASSIRDRVDTQYF
TGTGCCAGCAGCATACGGGACAGGGTCGATACGCAGTATTTT
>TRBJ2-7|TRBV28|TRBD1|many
CASSSWDRMDYEQYF
TGTGCCAGCAGTTCCTGGGACAGGATGGACTACGAGCAGTACTTC
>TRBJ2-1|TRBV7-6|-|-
CASSLGEGTYNEQFF
TGTGCCAGCAGCTTAGGAGAGGGAACCTACAATGAGCAGTTCTTC
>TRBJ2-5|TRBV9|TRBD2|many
CASSGLAGASETQYF
TGTGCCAGCAGCGGGCTGGCGGGAGCCTCAGAGACCCAGTACTTC